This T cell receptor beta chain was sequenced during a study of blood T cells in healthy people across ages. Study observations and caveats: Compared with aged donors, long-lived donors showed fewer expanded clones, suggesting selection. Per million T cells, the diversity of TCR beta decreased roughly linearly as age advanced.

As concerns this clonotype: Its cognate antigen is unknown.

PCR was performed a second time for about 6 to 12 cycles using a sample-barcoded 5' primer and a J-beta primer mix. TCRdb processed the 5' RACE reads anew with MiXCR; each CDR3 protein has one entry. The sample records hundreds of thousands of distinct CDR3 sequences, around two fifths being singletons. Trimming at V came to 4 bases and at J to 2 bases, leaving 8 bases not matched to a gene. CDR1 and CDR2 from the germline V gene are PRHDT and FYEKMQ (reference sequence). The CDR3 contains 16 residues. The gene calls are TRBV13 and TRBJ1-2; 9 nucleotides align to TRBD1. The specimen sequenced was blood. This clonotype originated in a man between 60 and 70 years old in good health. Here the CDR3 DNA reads TGTGCCAGCAGCTCCGACAGGGGGAGGAGAAACTATGGCTACACCTTC. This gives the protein CASSSDRGRRNYGYTF.